This record covers a single T cell receptor (beta chain). This record belongs to a study of blood T cell repertoires in COVID-19. Original processing notes: Amplification from reference gene primers served as the basis for estimated nucleated cell counts. Clones were read by immunoSEQ multiplex PCR, and TCRdb kept only the in-frame ones, dropping some. V, J and clone size were drawn from that table, and D and trimming were deduced from the DNA. The sample includes 80,000 to 100,000 clones, roughly 82% seen only once; the top ten take approximately 10%. This receptor was obtained from a man between 70 and 80 years old with active or convalescent COVID-19. Material: peripheral blood.

The CDR3 spells CASSHKAGGNGNTIYF. In DNA, the CDR3 is TGCGCCAGCAGCCACAAGGCGGGGGGGAACGGAAACACCATATATTTT. The chain has TRBV4-1 and TRBJ1-3, with D maybe TRBD1 (5 bases). Germline loops: CDR1 MGHRA, CDR2 YSYEKL. The CDR3 runs to 16 residues. V was pared by 3 bases and J by 4 bases, with 16 bases between.